This T cell receptor (beta chain) was captured by sequencing in a study of radiotherapy plus CTLA-4 blockade in lung cancer. The table came from immunoSEQ multiplex PCR; TCRdb's copy has only in-frame clones and leaves some out. The sample holds roughly 97,000 clones, approximately 72% seen once. Germline loops: CDR1 PRHDT, CDR2 FYEKMQ (reference sequence). This CDR3 is 15 amino acids long. V lost 5 bases and J 1 base, leaving 13 bases between the germline ends. The genes are TRBV13 and TRBJ2-3, with no clear D. Sequencing used peripheral blood, obtained from a patient treated with radiotherapy plus ipilimumab. This TCR was sampled from a human donor with non-small cell lung cancer who had a partial response to radiotherapy plus ipilimumab. Some clones in this sample may be carry-over from other donors' samples. CDR3: CASSPGSPRTDTQYF. CDR3 bases: TGTGCCAGCAGCCCCGGGTCCCCCCGCACAGATACGCAGTATTTT.